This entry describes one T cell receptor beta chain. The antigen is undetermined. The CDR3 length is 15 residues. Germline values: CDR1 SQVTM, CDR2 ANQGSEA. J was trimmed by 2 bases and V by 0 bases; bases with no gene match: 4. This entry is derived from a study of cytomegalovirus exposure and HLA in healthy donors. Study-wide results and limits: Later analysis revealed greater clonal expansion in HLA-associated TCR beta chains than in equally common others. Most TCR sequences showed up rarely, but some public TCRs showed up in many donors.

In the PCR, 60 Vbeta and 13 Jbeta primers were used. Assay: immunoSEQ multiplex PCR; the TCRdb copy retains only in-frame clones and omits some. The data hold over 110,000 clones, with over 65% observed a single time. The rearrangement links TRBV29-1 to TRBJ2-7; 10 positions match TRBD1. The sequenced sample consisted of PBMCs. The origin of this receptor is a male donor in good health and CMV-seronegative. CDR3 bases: TGCAGCGTTGAAGACTGGACAGGGGGAGCCTACGAGCAGTACTTC. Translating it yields CSVEDWTGGAYEQYF.